This entry lists 10 T cell receptor beta chains sequenced from one sample in a study of cytomegalovirus exposure and HLA in healthy donors. PCR primers comprised 60 Vbeta and 13 Jbeta primers. The table came from immunoSEQ multiplex PCR; TCRdb's copy has only in-frame clones and leaves some out. The sample includes 70,000 to 95,000 clones, 62% of them seen just once. Sequencing used PBMCs. These receptors all stem from a woman aged 25 to 45 in good health and CMV-seropositive.

This clone was seen a handful of times. The chain has TRBV5-4 and TRBJ1-1, with D uncertain. V was cut by 0 bases and J by 3 bases, with 9 bases left in between. The CDR3 loop spans 14 amino acids. Germline CDR1 and CDR2: SGHNT and YYREEE (reference sequence). The chain's CDR3 is CASSLGALDTEAFF. The CDR3 region has the DNA TGTGCCAGCAGCTTGGGCGCCCTTGACACTGAAGCTTTCTTT.

V is TRBV27 and J is TRBJ2-3; possible D gene TRBD2, 5 bases. The CDR3 is 15 residues long. Between the trimmed V and J ends, which lost 4 bases and 4 bases, there was a span of 15 bases. CDR1 and CDR2 (germline): MNHEY, SMNVEV (reference sequence). The CDR3 DNA is TGTGCCAGCAGTTCCGACATTCTGAGGGCAGATACGCAGTATTTT. This gives the protein CASSSDILRADTQYF.

This chain joins TRBV7-3 and TRBJ2-1, with TRBD1 as a possible D gene (5 bases). Germline assignment: CDR1 SGHTA and CDR2 FQGTGA. V shed 5 bases and J shed 4 bases, with 12 bases lying between them. The CDR3 length is 14 residues. The CDR3 spells CASSSDSPYNEQFF. The CDR3 DNA sequence: TGTGCCAGCAGCAGTGACAGCCCTTACAATGAGCAGTTCTTC.

The rearrangement joins TRBV29-1 to TRBJ2-1; 12 bases align to TRBD2. Germline CDR1 is SQVTM and CDR2 is ANQGSEA. J was trimmed by 9 bases and V by 6 bases; bases with no gene match: 9. The length of the CDR3 is 14 residues. The CDR3 coding sequence is TGCAGCGTCGGCCTAGCGGGGGGGCCAAGTGAGCAGTTCTTC. Amino acid sequence: CSVGLAGGPSEQFF.

The rearrangement joins TRBV5-1 to TRBJ2-1; 10 bases fit TRBD2. Germline trimming cut 6 bases from V and 10 bases from J; bases unmatched to any gene: 13. CDR1 SGHRS and CDR2 YFSETQ come from the germline V gene. This CDR3 is 15 amino acids long. In DNA, the CDR3 is TGCGCCAGCACGCTAGGACTAGCGGAGGGCGACGAGCAGTTCTTC. Amino acids: CASTLGLAEGDEQFF.

The V gene is TRBV5-1, the J gene TRBJ2-3; 7 bases match TRBD2. V dropped 6 bases and J dropped 2; count of bases not matched to a gene: 3. The V gene's germline CDR1 is SGHRS and CDR2 YFSETQ. CDR3 size: 13 residues. Here the CDR3 reads CASTGTTTDTQYF. CDR3 nucleotides: TGCGCCAGCACCGGGACTACCACAGATACGCAGTATTTT.

Concerning this clone: One junction end does not reproduce the germline sequence, and a read error may be involved. This chain links TRBV7-9 with TRBJ1-1; D possibly corresponds to TRBD1 (6 bases). Per the germline V gene, CDR1 is SEHNR and CDR2 is FQNEAQ (reference sequence). The CDR3 is made up of 15 amino acids. CDR3 region: CSSSLGGGLNTEAFF. The DNA of the CDR3 is TGTTCCAGCAGCTTAGGGGGGGGGCTGAACACTGAAGCTTTCTTT.

V usage is TRBV6-6 and J usage is TRBJ2-5; perhaps TRBD1 as D (6 bases). With the DNA end fitting TRBJ2-7 better, the J assignment may be wrong. The germline V gene has CDR1 MNHNY and CDR2 SVGAGI (reference sequence). The CDR3 is 15 residues long. CDR3: CASSYRQDLPYEQYF. The CDR3 DNA reads TGTGCCAGCAGTTACCGACAGGATTTGCCCTACGAGCAGTACTTC.

V usage is TRBV13 and J usage is TRBJ1-2; no firm D call. This CDR3 region has 14 residues. Germline V gene sequence: CDR1 PRHDT, CDR2 FYEKMQ (reference sequence). V shed 1 base and J shed 6 bases, with 12 bases lying between them. Written as DNA, the CDR3 is TGTGCCAGCAGCTTAGTGGGCCCCTTGGATGGCTACACCTTC. Translated: CASSLVGPLDGYTF.

The rearrangement links TRBV30 to TRBJ1-1; D perhaps matches TRBD1 (5 bases). From germline, CDR1 is GTSNPN and CDR2 SVGIG (reference sequence). This CDR3 has 15 residues. Trimming cost V 8 bases and J 5 bases, with 24 bases left between them. The CDR3 reads CAHDGGISMVTEAFF. CDR3 bases: TGTGCCCACGACGGGGGGATCTCAATGGTGACTGAAGCTTTCTTT.